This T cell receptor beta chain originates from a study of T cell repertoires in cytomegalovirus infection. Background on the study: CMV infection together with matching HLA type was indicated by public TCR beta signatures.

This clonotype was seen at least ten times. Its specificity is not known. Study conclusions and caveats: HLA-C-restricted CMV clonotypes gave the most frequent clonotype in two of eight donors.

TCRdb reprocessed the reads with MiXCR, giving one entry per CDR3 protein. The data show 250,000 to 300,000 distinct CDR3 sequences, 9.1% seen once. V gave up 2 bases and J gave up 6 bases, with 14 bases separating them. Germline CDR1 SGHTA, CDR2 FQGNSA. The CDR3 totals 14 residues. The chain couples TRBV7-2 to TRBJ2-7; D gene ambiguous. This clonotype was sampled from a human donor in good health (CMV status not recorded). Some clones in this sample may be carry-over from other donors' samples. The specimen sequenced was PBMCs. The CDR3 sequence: CASSLNPPPSEQYF. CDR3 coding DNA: TGTGCCAGCAGCTTAAACCCCCCTCCTTCCGAGCAGTACTTC.